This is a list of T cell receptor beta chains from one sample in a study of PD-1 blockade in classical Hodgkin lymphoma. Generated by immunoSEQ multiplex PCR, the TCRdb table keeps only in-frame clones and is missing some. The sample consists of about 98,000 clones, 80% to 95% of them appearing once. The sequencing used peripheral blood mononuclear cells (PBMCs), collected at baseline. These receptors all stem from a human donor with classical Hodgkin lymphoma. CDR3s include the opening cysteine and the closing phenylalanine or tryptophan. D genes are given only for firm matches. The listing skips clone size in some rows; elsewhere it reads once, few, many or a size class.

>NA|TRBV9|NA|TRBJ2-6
CASSARRRGAGANVLTF
TGTGCCAGCAGCGCCCGTCGGAGGGGGGCTGGGGCCAACGTCCTGACTTTC
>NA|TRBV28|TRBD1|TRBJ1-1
CASSFQGGNTEAFF
TGTGCCAGCAGTTTCCAGGGGGGTAACACTGAAGCTTTCTTT
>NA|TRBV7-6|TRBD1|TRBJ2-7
CASSLGAGTGAYEQYF
TGTGCCAGCAGCTTAGGTGCCGGGACAGGGGCCTACGAGCAGTACTTC
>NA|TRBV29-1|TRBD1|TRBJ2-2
CSVGQGLNTGELFF
TGCAGCGTGGGACAGGGATTAAACACCGGGGAGCTGTTTTTT
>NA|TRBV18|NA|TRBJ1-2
CASSPSSQVDGYTF
TGTGCCAGCTCACCATCTTCTCAGGTAGATGGCTACACCTTC
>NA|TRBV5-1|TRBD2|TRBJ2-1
CASSPLTSGRAWYNEQFF
TGCGCCAGCAGCCCTCTGACTAGCGGGAGGGCATGGTACAATGAGCAGTTCTTC
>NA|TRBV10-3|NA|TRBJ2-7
CAISESKQGGSYEQYF
TGTGCCATCAGTGAGTCTAAACAGGGGGGGTCCTACGAGCAGTACTTC
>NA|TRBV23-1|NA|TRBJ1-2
CASNYQPDHYGYTF
TGCGCCAGCAACTACCAACCGGATCACTATGGCTACACCTTC
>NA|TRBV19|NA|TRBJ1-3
CASSSQVGLVSGNTIYF
TGTGCCAGTAGTTCACAAGTTGGGTTGGTCTCTGGAAACACCATATATTTT
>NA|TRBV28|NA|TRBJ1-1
CASSTTGGGLAFF
TGTGCCAGCAGTACCACCGGGGGCGGATTGGCTTTCTTT
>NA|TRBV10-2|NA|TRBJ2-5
CASSGSQETQYF
TGCGCCAGCAGCGGATCCCAAGAGACCCAGTACTTC
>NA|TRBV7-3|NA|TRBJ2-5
CASSLGPQETQYF
TGTGCCAGCAGCTTAGGGCCCCAAGAGACCCAGTACTTC
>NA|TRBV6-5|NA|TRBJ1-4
CASQSTGKLFF
TGTGCCAGCCAAAGCACAGGCAAACTGTTTTTT
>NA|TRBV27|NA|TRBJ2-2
CASSFLMNHGPGELFF
TGTGCCAGCAGTTTCTTGATGAATCATGGGCCCGGGGAGCTGTTTTTT
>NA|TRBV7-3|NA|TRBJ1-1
CASSQNWGDTEAFF
TGTGCCAGCAGCCAAAATTGGGGGGACACTGAAGCTTTCTTT
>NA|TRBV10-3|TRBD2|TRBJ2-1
CAIGGLAQRNEQFF
TGTGCCATCGGGGGACTAGCCCAACGGAATGAGCAGTTCTTC
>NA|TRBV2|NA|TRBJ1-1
CASSFPRGMTGNTEAFF
TGTGCCAGCAGTTTCCCCCGCGGGATGACAGGGAACACTGAAGCTTTCTTT
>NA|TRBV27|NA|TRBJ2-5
CASSPRQRRPETQYF
TGTGCCAGCAGTCCCCGACAGAGGCGCCCGGAGACCCAGTACTTC
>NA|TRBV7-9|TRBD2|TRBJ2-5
CASSPRETSGPEVETQYF
TGTGCCAGCAGCCCCCGGGAAACTAGCGGGCCCGAAGTAGAGACCCAGTACTTC
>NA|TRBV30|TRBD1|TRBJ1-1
CAWSRGWGQGGDTEAFF
TGTGCCTGGAGTCGGGGATGGGGACAGGGGGGAGACACTGAAGCTTTCTTT
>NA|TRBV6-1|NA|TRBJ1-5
CASSEALLAQPQHF
TGTGCCAGCAGTGAAGCGCTTCTGGCACAGCCCCAGCATTTT
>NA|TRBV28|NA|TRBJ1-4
CASRVEGNEKLFF
TGTGCCAGCAGAGTAGAAGGGAACGAAAAACTGTTTTTT
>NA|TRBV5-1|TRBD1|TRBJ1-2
CASGGTGRNYGYTF
TGCGCCAGCGGCGGGACAGGCCGTAACTATGGCTACACCTTC
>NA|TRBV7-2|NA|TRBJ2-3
CASSSHLNTQYF
TGTGCCAGCAGCTCCCACCTCAATACGCAGTATTTT
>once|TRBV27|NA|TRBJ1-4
CASRRGRPPTNEKLFF
TGTGCCAGCAGACGAGGCCGACCCCCAACTAATGAAAAACTGTTTTTT
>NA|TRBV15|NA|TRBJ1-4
CATSGRVWEEKLFF
TGTGCCACCAGCGGCAGGGTGTGGGAGGAAAAACTGTTTTTT
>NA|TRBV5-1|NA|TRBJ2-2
CASSFTSQGGELFF
TGCGCCAGCAGCTTCACTAGCCAGGGCGGGGAGCTGTTTTTT
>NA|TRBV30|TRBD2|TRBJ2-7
CAWSSGTSGRASYEQYF
TGTGCCTGGAGTTCCGGGACTAGCGGGAGGGCTTCCTACGAGCAGTACTTC
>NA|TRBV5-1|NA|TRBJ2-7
CASSLATARVPYEQYF
TGCGCCAGCAGCTTGGCCACGGCCAGGGTTCCCTACGAGCAGTACTTC
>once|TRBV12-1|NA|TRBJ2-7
CASSSCSVPTSLAHYEQYF
TGTGCCAGCAGCTCTTGCTCGGTACCCACATCTTTGGCCCACTACGAGCAGTACTTC
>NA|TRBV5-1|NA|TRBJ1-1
CASSQFRAAEAFF
TGCGCCAGCAGCCAGTTTCGGGCAGCTGAAGCTTTCTTT
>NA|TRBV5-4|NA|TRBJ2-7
CASSRQDSYEQYF
TGTGCCAGCAGCCGTCAGGACAGCTACGAGCAGTACTTC
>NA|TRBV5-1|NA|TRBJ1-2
CASSLDFYGYTF
TGCGCCAGCAGCTTGGATTTCTATGGCTACACCTTC
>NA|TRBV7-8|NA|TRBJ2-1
CASSLVVKEGQFF
TGTGCCAGCAGCTTAGTGGTAAAGGAGGGGCAGTTCTTC
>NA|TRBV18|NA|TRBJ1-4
CASSPTGLDEKLFF
TGTGCCAGCTCACCAACAGGGCTGGACGAAAAACTGTTTTTT
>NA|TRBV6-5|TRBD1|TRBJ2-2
CASSYPAHRGSGELFF
TGTGCCAGCAGTTACCCGGCCCACAGGGGCTCCGGGGAGCTGTTTTTT